The rows below give T cell receptor beta chains drawn from one sample of a study of spatial heterogeneity in lung cancer. Each CDR3 protein is one row after TCRdb ran MiXCR on the 5' RACE reads. The table lists about 44,000 distinct CDR3 sequences, roughly 13% of them singletons, with 56% in the top ten. The sequencing used PBMCs, collected at surgery. The origin of the receptors is a male donor with early-stage non-small cell lung cancer. The CDR3 runs from the conserved cysteine through the conserved F or W. D genes are given only for firm matches. Size values are once, few and many counts, or a class for expanded clones, and some rows have none.

j_call clone_size v_call d_call cdr3_nt cdr3_aa
TRBJ1-6 medium-sized TRBV7-2 . TGTGCCAGCAGCTTACGCTTGAATTCACCCCTCCACTTT CASSLRLNSPLHF
TRBJ1-4 few TRBV6-5 . TGTGCCAGCAGTTACAGTGGGGTGTCAGACGGGACTGAAAAACTGTTTTTT CASSYSGVSDGTEKLFF
TRBJ2-5 . TRBV12-3/TRBV12-4 TRBD1 TGTGCCAGCAGACCCGGGACAGTTACCCAAGAGACCCAGTACTTC CASRPGTVTQETQYF
TRBJ2-5 few TRBV28 TRBD2 TGTGCCAGCAGTCCTTCTAGCGGGACCCGAGAGACCCAGTACTTC CASSPSSGTRETQYF
TRBJ2-3 few TRBV7-3 . TGTGCCAGCAGCTTAATGGGTAGCACAGATACGCAGTATTTT CASSLMGSTDTQYF
TRBJ2-7 few TRBV7-2 . TGTGCCAGCAGCTCAACCCCGCGTGAGCAGTACTTC CASSSTPREQYF
TRBJ2-5 . TRBV5-1 TRBD1 TGCGCCAGCAGCCTGGGACAGGGCGTAGGAACCCAGTACTTC CASSLGQGVGTQYF
TRBJ2-5 . TRBV20-1 . TGCAGTGCTCCCCCCTATTCGGAGTTGCAGCAAGAGACCCAGTACTTC CSAPPYSELQQETQYF
TRBJ1-5 . TRBV2 . TGTGCCAGTAAACAGGGAACTCAGCCCCAGCATTTT CASKQGTQPQHF
TRBJ2-7 many TRBV4-3 TRBD2 TGCGCCAGCAGCCCGGGACTAGCGGGAGCCGAGCAGTACTTC CASSPGLAGAEQYF
TRBJ2-7 few TRBV28 . TGTGCCACCTCCCGGGACGGTTTCTACGAGCAGTACTTC CATSRDGFYEQYF
TRBJ2-3 many TRBV5-6 TRBD1 TGTGCCAGCAGCCCCCGGGACAGGGATCATACGCAGTATTTT CASSPRDRDHTQYF
TRBJ1-6 few TRBV27 TRBD1 TGTGCCAGCAGTTTATGGGCCGGACAGGGAGATTCACCCCTCCACTTT CASSLWAGQGDSPLHF
TRBJ2-7 few TRBV5-1 TRBD2 TGCGCCAGCAGCTCGGGACTAGCGGGAGCCCACGAGCAGTACTTC CASSSGLAGAHEQYF
TRBJ2-3 many TRBV6-2/TRBV6-3 . TGTGCCAGCGGGGCGGCTCTTAGTTTAAGGACGCAGTATTTT CASGAALSLRTQYF
TRBJ2-3 . TRBV7-2 TRBD2 TGTGCCAGCAGCTTAGGAGCGGGAGGGCCGACAGATACGCAGTATTTT CASSLGAGGPTDTQYF
TRBJ2-7 few TRBV28 TRBD2 TGTGCCAGCAGTGGCGGCGGCGGGAGGACTTACGAGCAGTACTTC CASSGGGGRTYEQYF
TRBJ2-1 many TRBV12-3/TRBV12-4 TRBD1 TGTGCCAGCAGTTTTTCATGGGACAGCATCAATGAGCAGTTCTTC CASSFSWDSINEQFF
TRBJ2-3 . TRBV21-1 . TGTGCCAGCAGCAAAGAGGGCGGGCTACTCACAGATACGCAGTATTTT CASSKEGGLLTDTQYF
TRBJ2-1 . TRBV3-1 TRBD2 TGTGCCAGCAGCCAGTATTTAGTTCGGCTAGCGGGAGGGAGGGGAGACAATGAGCAGTTCTTC CASSQYLVRLAGGRGDNEQFF
TRBJ2-3 . TRBV4-3 . TGCGCCAGCAGCCAAGACGGGACCCAACCCACAGATACGCTGTATTTT CASSQDGTQPTDTLYF
TRBJ2-7 . TRBV12-3/TRBV12-4 TRBD1 TGTGCCAGCAATGTACAGGGGGACGAGCAGTACTTC CASNVQGDEQYF
TRBJ2-5 few TRBV5-1 . TGCGCCAGCAGCGGGATGACTCAAGAGACCCAGTACTTC CASSGMTQETQYF
TRBJ1-5 few TRBV6-1 TRBD1 TGTGCCAGCCTTACCACAGGGGGGGGTAATCAGCCCCAGCATTTT CASLTTGGGNQPQHF
TRBJ1-1 few TRBV6-2/TRBV6-3 . TGTGCCAGCAGAAAAGGCGACCTCATGAACACTGAAGCTTTCTTT CASRKGDLMNTEAFF
TRBJ2-3 . TRBV29-1 . TGCAGCGTTGATGAAGCCCGGGGCACAGATACGCAGTATTTT CSVDEARGTDTQYF
TRBJ2-7 few TRBV30 . TGTGCCTGGAGTCAACCCTACGAGCAGTACTTC CAWSQPYEQYF
TRBJ2-7 . TRBV7-8 . TGTGCCAGCAGCTTAGAACAGTCCAACGAGCAGTACTTC CASSLEQSNEQYF
TRBJ2-5 few TRBV5-1 . TGCGCCAGCAGCTATGGTGGCAATACCCTTACAGAGACCCAGTACTTC CASSYGGNTLTETQYF
TRBJ1-2 . TRBV12-3/TRBV12-4 TRBD1 TGTGCCAGCAGAGAAGGGGGCGACTATGGCTACACCTTC CASREGGDYGYTF
TRBJ2-1 few TRBV7-2 . TGTGCCAGCAGCCCAGAGGAGGGGCGGGAGCAGTTCTTC CASSPEEGREQFF
TRBJ2-1 few TRBV29-1 TRBD2 TGCAGCGTTGACCCTAGCGGAAGTAGGAATGAGCAGTTCTTC CSVDPSGSRNEQFF
TRBJ2-7 many TRBV5-1 TRBD1 TGCGCCAGCAGCCCCGGGACAGGGGTCTACGAGCAGTACTTC CASSPGTGVYEQYF
TRBJ2-7 many TRBV7-9 TRBD1 TGTGCCAGCAGCTTGGACAGGCCCTACGAGCAGTACTTC CASSLDRPYEQYF
TRBJ2-3 once TRBV12-3/TRBV12-4 TRBD2 TGTGCCAGCAGTCGCAGCGGGGGCGCAGATACGCAGTATTTT CASSRSGGADTQYF
TRBJ2-2 many TRBV12-3/TRBV12-4 . TGTGCCAGCAGCCCCTGGGGCGGGAACACCGGGGAGCTGTTTTTT CASSPWGGNTGELFF
TRBJ2-5 many TRBV29-1 . TGCAGCGTTGGAGCGGCTGGGGTCTTGACGACCCAGTACTTC CSVGAAGVLTTQYF
TRBJ1-6 . TRBV6-6 . TGTGCCAGCATTCCCGGACAGAATTCACCCCTCCACTTT CASIPGQNSPLHF
TRBJ2-2 few TRBV5-6 TRBD2 TGTGCCAGCAGCTTGGGACTAGCCACCGGGGAGCTGTTTTTT CASSLGLATGELFF
TRBJ1-1 . TRBV5-1 . TGCGCCAGCAGCCTCGGACAGCTAAATGAAGCTTTCTTT CASSLGQLNEAFF
TRBJ2-3 . TRBV12-3/TRBV12-4 . TGTGCCAGCAGTTTAAGGGGCACAGATACGCAGTATTTT CASSLRGTDTQYF
TRBJ2-1 few TRBV11-2 . TGTGCCAGCAGCCCGGTGACTCCCTTCGGTGAGCAGTTCTTC CASSPVTPFGEQFF
TRBJ1-1 many TRBV3-1 TRBD1 TGTGCCAGCAGCCATGGACAGGGAGGCACTGAAGCTTTCTTT CASSHGQGGTEAFF
TRBJ2-7 many TRBV27 . TGTGCCAGCAGTTGGGGTAGAGAGCAGTACTTC CASSWGREQYF
TRBJ1-2 . TRBV12-3/TRBV12-4 . TGTGCCAGCGGCCCTCGGGAGCAGGGCTCTTCCAACTTC CASGPREQGSSNF
TRBJ1-2 . TRBV5-1 TRBD1 TGCGCCAGCAGCACCAGCCCGGGACAGGGGGCCGGGGGCTACACCTTC CASSTSPGQGAGGYTF